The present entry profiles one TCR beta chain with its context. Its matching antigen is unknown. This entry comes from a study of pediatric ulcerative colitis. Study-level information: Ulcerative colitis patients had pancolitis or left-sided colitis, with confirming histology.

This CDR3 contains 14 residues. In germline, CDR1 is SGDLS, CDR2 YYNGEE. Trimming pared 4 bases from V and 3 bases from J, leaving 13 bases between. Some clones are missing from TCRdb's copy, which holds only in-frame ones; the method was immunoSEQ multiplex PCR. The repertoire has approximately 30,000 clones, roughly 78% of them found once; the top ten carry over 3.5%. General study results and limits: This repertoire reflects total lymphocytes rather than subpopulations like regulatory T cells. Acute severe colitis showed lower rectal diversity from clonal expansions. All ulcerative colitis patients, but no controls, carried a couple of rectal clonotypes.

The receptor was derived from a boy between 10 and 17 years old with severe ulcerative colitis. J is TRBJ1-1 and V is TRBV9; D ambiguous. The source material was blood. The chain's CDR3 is CASSLSPRDTEAFF. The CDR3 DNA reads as TGTGCCAGCAGCCTTTCCCCCCGGGACACTGAAGCTTTCTTT. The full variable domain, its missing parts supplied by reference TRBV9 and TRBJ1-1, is DSGVTQTPKHLITATGQRVTLRCSPRSGDLSVYWYQQSLDQGLQFLIQYYNGEERAKGNILERFSAQQFPDLHSELNLSSLELGDSALYFCASSLSPRDTEAFFGQGTRLTVV.